This T cell receptor beta chain stems from a study of blood T cells in healthy people across ages. General study points: Underestimates were what the diversity estimates from one million T cells were considered to be.

A sample-barcoded 5' primer and a J-beta primer mix were used in a second PCR of roughly 7 to 11 cycles. Each CDR3 protein gets one entry after TCRdb re-called the 5' RACE reads with MiXCR. The sample carries around 850,000 distinct CDR3 sequences, roughly 34% recorded once. CDR1 MGHRA and CDR2 YSYEKL come from the germline V gene. V lost 0 bases to trimming and J lost 3 bases, with 11 bases between them. The CDR3 sequence is 15 residues long. For this clonotype: Its antigen is currently unknown.

V usage is TRBV4-1 and J usage is TRBJ1-1; D is perhaps TRBD1 (5 bases). The clonotype comes from a man aged 18 to 29 in good health. Sequenced sample: blood. The CDR3 nucleotides are TGCGCCAGCAGCCAAGATGGGGGGAGGGACACTGAAGCTTTCTTT. Translation gives CASSQDGGRDTEAFF.